The sequence of this TCR beta chain was determined in a study of blood T cell repertoires in COVID-19 (dated by TCRdb to about 2020). Background for the entire study: Samples from collaborators originated in the United States, Italy and Spain and spanned both the acute and convalescent phases of COVID-19. The prospective study material was composed of cDNA or gDNA derived from T cells, B-cell-depleted T cells, or PBMCs. Subjects who had been exposed to COVID-19, were actively infected with it, or had recovered from it provided the deeply sampled blood TCRbeta repertoires that made up the dataset. The repertoires were released in a freely available public database meant as a resource for research on the immune response to SARS-CoV-2. Samples came from the ongoing ImmuneRACE study (first 160 participants) plus 1,254 subjects from 6 global collaborators. Nearly every sample came with metadata listing a de-identified subject ID, COVID-19 status, age in years and sex. Where available, HLA class I and class II types were obtained from metadata supplied by the sample provider rather than from assay-based typing.

This clone was seen a single time. What this receptor recognizes is not known. Nothing much larger sits one base from this clone, and base qualities are not available. The CDR3 has 13 amino acids, counting the end cysteine and phenylalanine. This entry keeps only the CDR3 DNA: 39 bases, framed from base 1. From the germline V gene, CDR1 is MNHEY and CDR2 is SVGAGI. The trim is 0 bases for V and 10 bases for J, with a gap of 12 bases between the germline ends. Overall results and qualifications from the work: The amount of clinical and demographic metadata varied by source and participant and was provided uncurated.

TCRbeta CDR3 regions were amplified from genomic DNA using the immunoSEQ Assay, a bias-controlled multiplex PCR. The published analysis was carried out like this. The number of nucleated cells in each sample was estimated by amplification of reference gene primers within the assay. Sequence reads were collapsed and filtered to measure the absolute abundance of every unique TCRbeta CDR3 rearrangement. Productive Simpson clonality was computed per sample as the square root of Simpson's diversity index over productive rearrangements. Imported from immuneACCESS, the table was reduced by TCRdb to in-frame sequences with V and J called. These copies leave out some clones; in studies compared against another copy, an unresolved V gene accounts for under half, and the cause of the remainder is not known. For V, J and clone size, that table is used; D and trimming come from the DNA. The sample records roughly 320,000 clones, around 84% of which are singletons. The ten largest clones add up to over 1% of the sample.

Collaborating institutions collected whole blood in K2EDTA tubes following their own protocols. Collaborator samples were shipped for TCRbeta analysis as frozen whole blood, isolated PBMCs, or DNA extracted from either sample type. Sequencing was done on a sample of peripheral blood. This TCR derives from a man in his 70s with acute or convalescent COVID-19. The V and J segments used are TRBV6-5 and TRBJ1-1; no D gene is confidently identified. In nucleotides, the sequence is TGTGCCAGCAGTTACTCCAGCGGGCCTGGAGCTTTCTTT. It translates to CASSYSSGPGAFF.